The rows below give T cell receptor beta chains drawn from one sample of a study of blood T cell repertoires in COVID-19. Clones were read by immunoSEQ multiplex PCR, and TCRdb kept only the in-frame ones, dropping some. The data hold 250,000 to 350,000 clones, with 88% observed a single time. Sequencing was performed on peripheral blood. All receptors come from a woman aged 25 to 45 with COVID-19, enrolled during active disease. CDR3s include the opening cysteine and the closing phenylalanine or tryptophan. The D gene is left open where the match is weak. The listing skips clone size in some rows; elsewhere it reads once, few, many or a size class.

j_call: TRBJ1-2; clone_size: .; d_call: TRBD1; v_call: TRBV4-1; cdr3_nt: TGCGCCAGCAGCCAAGCGACAGGGGGCAGGGGCTACACCTTC; cdr3_aa: CASSQATGGRGYTF
j_call: TRBJ2-1; clone_size: .; d_call: TRBD2; v_call: TRBV5-1; cdr3_nt: TGCGCCAGCAGCCGACTAGCGGGACATACGTACAATGAGCAGTTCTTC; cdr3_aa: CASSRLAGHTYNEQFF
j_call: TRBJ2-5; clone_size: .; d_call: .; v_call: TRBV6-4; cdr3_nt: TGTGCCAGCAGTGACGGGAAAAACAGGGTGGGTCTTAGGGAGACCCAGTACTTC; cdr3_aa: CASSDGKNRVGLRETQYF
j_call: TRBJ1-6; clone_size: few; d_call: TRBD1; v_call: TRBV11-2; cdr3_nt: TGTGCCAGCAGCGATCCCGGGACAGGGCCCAATTCACCCCTCCACTTT; cdr3_aa: CASSDPGTGPNSPLHF
j_call: TRBJ2-1; clone_size: .; d_call: TRBD2; v_call: TRBV7-2; cdr3_nt: TGTGCCAGCAGCTTAGCGGGAGGGCCATACAATGAGCAGTTCTTC; cdr3_aa: CASSLAGGPYNEQFF
j_call: TRBJ1-2; clone_size: .; d_call: .; v_call: TRBV6-6; cdr3_nt: TGTGCCAGCAGTTACGGGGGCTTGGATGGCTACACCTTC; cdr3_aa: CASSYGGLDGYTF
j_call: TRBJ2-6; clone_size: .; d_call: .; v_call: TRBV19; cdr3_nt: TGTGCCAGTAGTCAAACTGGGGCCAACGTCCTGACTTTC; cdr3_aa: CASSQTGANVLTF
j_call: TRBJ1-3; clone_size: .; d_call: .; v_call: TRBV5-4; cdr3_nt: TGTGCCAGCAGCCCATTTCAGACAGGCGGAAACACCATATATTTT; cdr3_aa: CASSPFQTGGNTIYF
j_call: TRBJ2-7; clone_size: .; d_call: .; v_call: TRBV9; cdr3_nt: TGTGCCAGCAGCGGCTCAGCGGGCCCCTACGAGCAGTACTTC; cdr3_aa: CASSGSAGPYEQYF
j_call: TRBJ1-2; clone_size: .; d_call: .; v_call: TRBV27; cdr3_nt: TGTGCCAGCAGTTTTTATTCGAGCTGGGGACTATATGGCTACACCTTC; cdr3_aa: CASSFYSSWGLYGYTF
j_call: TRBJ2-1; clone_size: .; d_call: TRBD2; v_call: TRBV5-8; cdr3_nt: TGTGCCAGCAGCTTGGTGCGCGGGAGTCCCAATGAGCAGTTCTTC; cdr3_aa: CASSLVRGSPNEQFF
j_call: TRBJ2-6; clone_size: .; d_call: .; v_call: TRBV4-1; cdr3_nt: TGCGCCAGCAGCCAAGAGATGGGGACAATGGGCTCTGGGGCCAACGTCCTGACTTTC; cdr3_aa: CASSQEMGTMGSGANVLTF
j_call: TRBJ1-4; clone_size: .; d_call: TRBD1; v_call: TRBV6-5; cdr3_nt: TGTGCCAGCAGCCCCGACAGGGCTGAAAAACTGTTTTTT; cdr3_aa: CASSPDRAEKLFF
j_call: TRBJ2-7; clone_size: .; d_call: TRBD1; v_call: TRBV6-6; cdr3_nt: TGTGCCAGCAGACGGACAGGGGGGGCCTACGAGCAGTACTTC; cdr3_aa: CASRRTGGAYEQYF
j_call: TRBJ2-3; clone_size: .; d_call: TRBD2; v_call: TRBV2; cdr3_nt: TGTGCCAGCAACGGACTAGCGGGCACAGATACGCAGTATTTT; cdr3_aa: CASNGLAGTDTQYF
j_call: TRBJ2-3; clone_size: .; d_call: .; v_call: TRBV5-6; cdr3_nt: TGTGCCAGCAGCTTGGCCGGGGAGCGATCGGATACGCAGTATTTT; cdr3_aa: CASSLAGERSDTQYF
j_call: TRBJ2-5; clone_size: .; d_call: .; v_call: TRBV30; cdr3_nt: TGTGCCTGGAGTGTGGGGGCAGAGACCCAGTACTTC; cdr3_aa: CAWSVGAETQYF
j_call: TRBJ2-3; clone_size: .; d_call: .; v_call: TRBV5-1; cdr3_nt: TGCGCCAGCAGCTTCGGGGGATTTCCAGATACGCAGTATTTT; cdr3_aa: CASSFGGFPDTQYF
j_call: TRBJ1-1; clone_size: .; d_call: .; v_call: TRBV5-1; cdr3_nt: TGCGCCAGCAGCTACCTCCAAGGACAGCCGAACACTGAAGCTTTCTTT; cdr3_aa: CASSYLQGQPNTEAFF
j_call: TRBJ1-4; clone_size: .; d_call: TRBD1; v_call: TRBV25-1; cdr3_nt: TGTGCCAGCAGTGACTACAGGGGGAATGAAAAACTGTTTTTT; cdr3_aa: CASSDYRGNEKLFF
j_call: TRBJ2-7; clone_size: .; d_call: TRBD1; v_call: TRBV19; cdr3_nt: TGTGCCAGTAGATCAACAGGGGGCGCGGAGTACGAGCAGTACTTC; cdr3_aa: CASRSTGGAEYEQYF
j_call: TRBJ1-4; clone_size: .; d_call: .; v_call: TRBV5-5; cdr3_nt: TGTGCCAGCAGCCAGAACAGTGGGCCCAACGAAAAACTGTTTTTT; cdr3_aa: CASSQNSGPNEKLFF
j_call: TRBJ2-3; clone_size: .; d_call: .; v_call: TRBV6-5; cdr3_nt: TGTGCCAGCGGGAGGGGGGGCACAGATACGCAGTATTTT; cdr3_aa: CASGRGGTDTQYF
j_call: TRBJ1-3; clone_size: .; d_call: .; v_call: TRBV7-9; cdr3_nt: TGTGCCAGCAGCCCCCAGTCGTACACCATATATTTT; cdr3_aa: CASSPQSYTIYF
j_call: TRBJ2-5; clone_size: .; d_call: .; v_call: TRBV7-9; cdr3_nt: TGTGCCAGCAGCTTACAGGGAGAGACCCAGTACTTC; cdr3_aa: CASSLQGETQYF
j_call: TRBJ2-3; clone_size: .; d_call: TRBD2; v_call: TRBV6-7; cdr3_nt: TGTGCCAGCAGTCAAGCGACTAGCCCGGCAACAGATACGCAGTATTTT; cdr3_aa: CASSQATSPATDTQYF
j_call: TRBJ1-1; clone_size: .; d_call: .; v_call: TRBV27; cdr3_nt: TGTGCCAGCAGCCATCTATTGGACAGAGCGGACGCTGAAGCTTTCTTT; cdr3_aa: CASSHLLDRADAEAFF
j_call: TRBJ1-5; clone_size: .; d_call: .; v_call: TRBV20-1; cdr3_nt: TGCAGTGCTAGTCAAGAGGGGGGGATCGGTCAGCCCCAGCATTTT; cdr3_aa: CSASQEGGIGQPQHF
j_call: TRBJ1-5; clone_size: .; d_call: .; v_call: TRBV5-6; cdr3_nt: TGTGCCAGCAGCTTGCTTAATCAGCCCCAGCATTTT; cdr3_aa: CASSLLNQPQHF
j_call: TRBJ2-7; clone_size: few; d_call: .; v_call: TRBV6-2/TRBV6-3; cdr3_nt: TGTGCCAGCAGTAGGGGGTGGCGGGAGTACCTCTACGAGCAGTACTTC; cdr3_aa: CASSRGWREYLYEQYF
j_call: TRBJ1-1; clone_size: .; d_call: .; v_call: TRBV19; cdr3_nt: TGTGCCAGTAGTATTGTAGCGGCAGGGCACACTGAAGCTTTCTTT; cdr3_aa: CASSIVAAGHTEAFF
j_call: TRBJ2-7; clone_size: .; d_call: .; v_call: TRBV5-1; cdr3_nt: TGCGCCAGCAGCAGGGGTACAGGGTCAATCGCCTACGAGCAGTACTTC; cdr3_aa: CASSRGTGSIAYEQYF
j_call: TRBJ2-5; clone_size: once; d_call: TRBD1; v_call: TRBV5-1; cdr3_nt: TGCGCCAGCGGGACAGGGGATCAAGAGACCCAGTACTTC; cdr3_aa: CASGTGDQETQYF
j_call: TRBJ1-4; clone_size: .; d_call: TRBD1; v_call: TRBV2; cdr3_nt: TGTGCCAGCAATCAGGGGGCGCAGGAAAAACTGTTTTTT; cdr3_aa: CASNQGAQEKLFF
j_call: TRBJ1-1; clone_size: few; d_call: .; v_call: TRBV13; cdr3_nt: TGTGCCAGCAGCTCCCCGGGGGGGAACACTGAAGCTTTCTTT; cdr3_aa: CASSSPGGNTEAFF
j_call: TRBJ2-3; clone_size: .; d_call: TRBD1; v_call: TRBV3-1/TRBV3-2; cdr3_nt: TGTGCCAGCAGCCAAGGCGACAGGGAAACAGATACGCAGTATTTT; cdr3_aa: CASSQGDRETDTQYF
j_call: TRBJ2-1; clone_size: .; d_call: .; v_call: TRBV7-3; cdr3_nt: TGTGCCAGCAGCCGAGATCGGGCCTACAATGAGCAGTTCTTC; cdr3_aa: CASSRDRAYNEQFF
j_call: TRBJ1-2; clone_size: .; d_call: TRBD1; v_call: TRBV9; cdr3_nt: TGTGCCAGCAGCGTGACAGGGGACCACTATGGCTACACCTTC; cdr3_aa: CASSVTGDHYGYTF
j_call: TRBJ1-3; clone_size: .; d_call: .; v_call: TRBV25-1; cdr3_nt: TGTGCCAGCAGAGAAGCAGCCGGGAACACCATATATTTT; cdr3_aa: CASREAAGNTIYF
j_call: TRBJ2-7; clone_size: .; d_call: .; v_call: TRBV5-1; cdr3_nt: TGCGCCAGCAGCTCCATCAGGGACACCTCCTCCTACGAGCAGTACTTC; cdr3_aa: CASSSIRDTSSYEQYF
j_call: TRBJ2-7; clone_size: .; d_call: TRBD2; v_call: TRBV20-1; cdr3_nt: TGCAGTGCTAGTACGGCGGGAGGGCCCGCGAGAGCCTACGAGCAGTACTTC; cdr3_aa: CSASTAGGPARAYEQYF
j_call: TRBJ1-4; clone_size: .; d_call: TRBD1; v_call: TRBV15; cdr3_nt: TGTGCCACCAGCAGAGAGGACAGGGCTTCTGAAAAACTGTTTTTT; cdr3_aa: CATSREDRASEKLFF
j_call: TRBJ1-5; clone_size: .; d_call: .; v_call: TRBV6-1; cdr3_nt: TGTGCCAGCAGTGAAGCGGGAGGTTCCCCGAATCAGCCCCAGCATTTT; cdr3_aa: CASSEAGGSPNQPQHF
j_call: TRBJ1-1; clone_size: .; d_call: .; v_call: TRBV11-2; cdr3_nt: TGTGCCAGCAGCCCCCGACTCTTTGGCACTGAAGCTTTCTTT; cdr3_aa: CASSPRLFGTEAFF
j_call: TRBJ2-2; clone_size: .; d_call: TRBD1; v_call: TRBV4-1; cdr3_nt: TGCGCCAGCAGTCCACGGACAGGGGGCTTTGCGAACACCGGGGAGCTGTTTTTT; cdr3_aa: CASSPRTGGFANTGELFF
j_call: TRBJ2-1; clone_size: .; d_call: TRBD2; v_call: TRBV12-3/TRBV12-4; cdr3_nt: TGTGCCACCGGGGGTAGCGGGAGAAATGAGCAGTTCTTC; cdr3_aa: CATGGSGRNEQFF
j_call: TRBJ2-7; clone_size: .; d_call: TRBD2; v_call: TRBV7-9; cdr3_nt: TGTGCCAGCACCCCCCCCGGGGCTGGCGGGAGTCGACCAACCGACTCCTACGAGCAGTACTTC; cdr3_aa: CASTPPGAGGSRPTDSYEQYF
j_call: TRBJ2-7; clone_size: once; d_call: .; v_call: TRBV28; cdr3_nt: TGTGCCAGCAGTTTTAGACTCCCAAGATCCTACGAGCAGTACTTC; cdr3_aa: CASSFRLPRSYEQYF
j_call: TRBJ2-3; clone_size: .; d_call: .; v_call: TRBV2; cdr3_nt: TGTGCCAGCAGTGGCGGGGTTGGGACAGATACGCAGTATTTT; cdr3_aa: CASSGGVGTDTQYF
j_call: TRBJ1-3; clone_size: .; d_call: TRBD1; v_call: TRBV10-3; cdr3_nt: TGTGCCATCAGTGTAGGACAGGCCTCTGGAAACACCATATATTTT; cdr3_aa: CAISVGQASGNTIYF
j_call: TRBJ2-1; clone_size: .; d_call: TRBD2; v_call: TRBV7-3; cdr3_nt: TGTGCCAGCAGCAGAAGACTAGCCAATGAGCAGTTCTTC; cdr3_aa: CASSRRLANEQFF
j_call: TRBJ2-3; clone_size: .; d_call: .; v_call: TRBV9; cdr3_nt: TGTGCCAGCAGCGTAGTAGGCCAGGGCCGCACAGATACGCAGTATTTT; cdr3_aa: CASSVVGQGRTDTQYF
j_call: TRBJ2-1; clone_size: .; d_call: TRBD2; v_call: TRBV5-1; cdr3_nt: TGCGCCAGCAGCCCGGGACTAGCGGGAGGAATAAACAATGAGCAGTTCTTC; cdr3_aa: CASSPGLAGGINNEQFF
j_call: TRBJ2-5; clone_size: .; d_call: TRBD2; v_call: TRBV18; cdr3_nt: TGTGCCAGCTCACCCCTGAAGTCGGGGGGGGAGACCCAGTACTTC; cdr3_aa: CASSPLKSGGETQYF